The 11 T cell receptor beta chains given below trace back to one sample, sequenced in a study of beta chain features in type 1 diabetes. Study-wide results and caveats: For Type 1 diabetes patients, all four CD4+ subsets carried TCRB CDR3s that were moderately but significantly shorter.

These receptors are not linked to any known antigen. The whole isolated RNA underwent reverse transcription, so sequencing captured expressed TCRB transcripts. Repertoires were generated with immunoSEQ multiplex PCR, while TCRdb's copy carries only in-frame clones and drops some. The repertoire holds about 370,000 clones, with over 8.5% as singletons. What was sequenced was central memory CD4+ T cells from blood. The receptors shown here come from a man aged 25-45 years with type 1 diabetes.

The V gene is TRBV15, the J gene TRBJ2-5; TRBD2 matches 13 bases. The J call may be faulty, since TRBJ2-7 better matches the DNA end. CDR1 and CDR2 (germline): LNHNV, YYDKDF (reference sequence). This CDR3 region has 16 residues. The DNA of the CDR3 is TGTGCCACCAGCAGAGGGACTAGCGGGAGCCCCTACGAGCAGTACTTC. Residues: CATSRGTSGSPYEQYF.

The chain combines TRBV30 with TRBJ1-2; 7 bases are shared with TRBD1. The CDR3 covers 13 residues. Germline V gene data show CDR1 as GTSNPN and CDR2 as SVGIG (reference sequence). V was clipped by 7 bases and J by 2 bases; unmatched bases: 7. The CDR3 coding sequence is TGTGCCTCTAACAGGGGTTTAAACTATGGCTACACCTTC. This sequence encodes CASNRGLNYGYTF. The full variable domain, completed using reference TRBV30 and TRBJ1-2, is SQTIHQWPATLVQPVGSPLSLECTVEGTSNPNLYWYRQAAGRGLQLLFYSVGIGQISSEVPQNLSASRPQDRQFILSSKKLLLSDSGFYLCASNRGLNYGYTFGSGTRLTVV.

The rearrangement uses TRBV6-6 and TRBJ2-7; D gene ambiguous. The V and J ends lost 6 bases and 0 bases respectively, with 9 bases between them. The germline V gene encodes CDR1 MNHNY and CDR2 SVGAGI (reference sequence). This CDR3 is 13 amino acids long. CDR3: CASSKPGSYEQYF. CDR3 coding DNA: TGTGCCAGCAGCAAGCCGGGCTCCTACGAGCAGTACTTC.

The chain carries TRBV4-2 and TRBJ1-4; 8 bases are shared with TRBD1. V lost 1 base and J lost 8; bases outside the gene matches: 9. Germline V gene data show CDR1 as LGHNA and CDR2 as YNFKEQ. The CDR3 is 16 residues long. The CDR3 loop is CASSQVVGQGEEKLFF. In DNA form, the CDR3 reads TGTGCCAGCAGCCAAGTTGTCGGACAGGGAGAGGAAAAACTGTTTTTT.

The chain combines TRBV28 with TRBJ2-7; D remains unclear. V was shortened by 3 bases and J by 2 bases, with 5 bases between the two germline ends. The CDR3 runs to 12 residues. Germline V CDR1 and CDR2: MDHEN, SYDVKM. CDR3 in DNA: TGTGCCAGCAGTTTTAGCCCCTACGAGCAGTACTTC. Residues: CASSFSPYEQYF.

This clone was seen a handful of times. The V call is TRBV28, the J call TRBJ2-7; TRBD1 matches 8 bases. CDR3 length: 15 residues. CDR1 and CDR2 from the germline V gene are MDHEN and SYDVKM. Unmatched junction bases numbered 6, after V lost 5 bases and J lost 0 bases. The CDR3 bases are TGTGCCAGCAGTCTAACAGGGGGTCCCTCCTACGAGCAGTACTTC. It specifies CASSLTGGPSYEQYF.

This clone was seen only a few times. CDR3 amino acids: CASSSGQGNPYGYTF. The CDR3 region has the DNA TGTGCCAGCAGCTCGGGACAGGGTAACCCCTATGGCTACACCTTC. The chain links TRBV7-3 to TRBJ1-2; TRBD1 matches at 9 bases. V dropped 4 bases and J dropped 4; count of bases not matched to a gene: 7. Germline CDR1 and CDR2: SGHTA and FQGTGA. The CDR3 is 15 amino acids.

The chain has TRBV27 and TRBJ1-6; tentative D call: TRBD1 (5 bases). CDR3 size: 14 residues. Germline V gene lookup returns CDR1 MNHEY and CDR2 SMNVEV (reference sequence). V lost 3 bases, J lost 7 bases, and 10 bases lay in between. The CDR3 region is CASSFRRGNSPLHF. The CDR3 DNA follows: TGTGCCAGCAGTTTTCGTAGGGGAAATTCACCCCTCCACTTT.

As to this clone: The junction shows a germline mismatch at one end, possibly a read error. This chain connects TRBV28 to TRBJ2-1, with 8 nucleotides matching TRBD2. The CDR3 runs 12 residues. CDR1 and CDR2 (germline): MDHEN, SYDVKM. The DNA for the CDR3 is TGTGCCAGCAGGTTGGGAGCGGGAGAAGGAATCTTC. Its protein product is CASRLGAGEGIF.

This clone has ten or more counts. Different DNA sequences within this sample yield the same CDR3. V and J are TRBV5-4 and TRBJ1-1, with D unclear. Germline V lookup: CDR1 SGHNT, CDR2 YYREEE (reference sequence). The CDR3 covers 13 residues. V dropped 0 bases and J dropped 1 base, with 4 bases sitting between them. The CDR3 DNA reads TGTGCCAGCAGCTTGGGGGGGAACACTGAAGCTTTCTTT. As protein: CASSLGGNTEAFF.

This clone was recorded once. The gene calls are TRBV7-8 and TRBJ2-7; D is unresolved. Germline assignment: CDR1 SGHVS and CDR2 FQNEAQ. V lost 4 bases and J lost 2, with 9 bases in between. The CDR3 is 13 amino acids. The CDR3 spells CASSSYSTYEQYF. CDR3 in DNA: TGTGCCAGCAGCTCCTACAGCACCTACGAGCAGTACTTC.